One T cell receptor beta chain is described in this entry. Antigen: not known. Other DNA sequences in the same sample also yield this CDR3. Both subsets, CD45RA+ naive and CD45RA-negative memory, were split from the CD4+ cells. The germline CDR1 and CDR2 sequences are KGHSH and LQKENI. The CDR3 loop spans 14 amino acids. With V trimmed by 4 bases and J by 7 bases, 5 bases remained unmatched. As originally analysed: ImmunoSEQ output lacked quality scores and full-length reads, limiting matched filtering. Assay: immunoSEQ multiplex PCR; the TCRdb copy retains only in-frame clones and omits some. V and J calls plus clone size are reproduced from that table; the DNA served to infer D and trimming. The sample has millions of clones, 90% to 95% seen once. The source of the sample is a study of shared clonotypes between healthy human individuals. General observations from the study: Non-shared clonotypes showed lower generation probabilities than clonotypes common to all four donors. Apart from blood, nothing was sampled; tissue repertoires likely differ.

This clonotype originated in a man in his late teens or twenties in good health. This chain uses TRBV18 with TRBJ1-5, with TRBD1 matching 9 bases. Material: naive CD4+ T cells sorted from blood. Subset here: CD45RA+ positively selected. CDR3 protein: CASSLGQGRQPQHF. In DNA form, the CDR3 reads TGTGCCAGCTCACTGGGACAGGGTAGACAGCCCCAGCATTTT.